The 5 T cell receptor beta chains reported below all come from one sample, sequenced in a study of memory CD4+ T cells and cytomegalovirus serostatus. Here immunoSEQ multiplex PCR was the method, and the copy in TCRdb shows in-frame clones only, minus some. The sample has tens of thousands of clones, approximately 80% seen once. The sort gate was single viable CD3+CD4+CD8-CD45RO+ cells for memory CD4+ T cells. The sequencing sample was made of memory CD4+ T cells from blood. The receptor source for this set is an adult in good health and CMV-seropositive.

This chain connects TRBV13 to TRBJ2-3; TRBD1 or TRBD2 may be the D gene (5 bases each). Deletions cut 6 bases from V and 4 bases from J, with 14 bases between. The CDR3 loop spans 14 amino acids. CDR1 and CDR2 from the germline V gene are PRHDT and FYEKMQ (reference sequence). The CDR3 coding sequence is TGTGCCAGCAGTCCACGTCGGGGCCCAGATACGCAGTATTTT. It yields the protein CASSPRRGPDTQYF.

The chain carries TRBV4-2 and TRBJ2-7; 9 nucleotides line up with TRBD2. Per the germline V gene, CDR1 is LGHNA and CDR2 is YNFKEQ. After removal of 0 bases from V and 3 bases from J, the junction contained 6 bases not matched to a gene. CDR3 size: 16 residues. The CDR3 nucleotides are TGTGCCAGCAGCCAAGAACGGACTAGCGCATACTACGAGCAGTACTTC. Its translation is CASSQERTSAYYEQYF.

The chain links TRBV7-2 to TRBJ2-1; D unresolved. The ends were cut back, 5 bases at V and 9 bases at J, with 14 bases in the middle. Germline V CDR1 and CDR2: SGHTA, FQGNSA. The CDR3 length is 13 residues. This CDR3 is CASSKKVVSEQFF. CDR3 DNA sequence: TGTGCCAGCAGCAAAAAGGTCGTTAGTGAGCAGTTCTTC.

This rearrangement joins TRBV6-1 to TRBJ1-5; D uncertain. V dropped 3 bases and J dropped 4 bases, with 7 bases sitting between them. The CDR3 consists of 13 residues. Germline V gene lookup returns CDR1 MNHNS and CDR2 SASEGT. The CDR3 nucleotides are TGTGCCAGCAGTGACGTAGGGAATCAGCCCCAGCATTTT. Residues: CASSDVGNQPQHF.

The rearrangement joins TRBV11-3 to TRBJ2-2; D is undetermined. Trimming left V 8 bases short and J 4 bases short, with 8 bases between. Germline CDR1 SGHNT, CDR2 YENEEA. The CDR3 totals 12 residues. The CDR3 loop is CASQKGTGELFF. CDR3 DNA: TGTGCCAGCCAAAAAGGCACCGGGGAGCTGTTTTTT.